The next 18 T cell receptor beta chains were all read from a single sample in a study of T cell clonality in common variable immunodeficiency. Broader study findings: Fewer deletions and N-nucleotide insertions were reportedly seen in common variable immunodeficiency TCR beta sequences.

The protocol was immunoSEQ multiplex PCR, while the TCRdb copy is restricted to in-frame clones and leaves out a portion. This sample comprises roughly 16,000 clones, none seen once only. These receptors are not linked to any known antigen. The specimen was peripheral blood mononuclear cells. These receptors all stem from a human donor with common variable immunodeficiency.

The CDR3: CASSLVFETQYF. Partial CDR3 DNA: TGTGCCAGCAGCTTGGTATTCGAGACC. V is TRBV5-8 and J is TRBJ2-5; no clear D. Read coverage stops 3 residues before the CDR3 terminus; the germline J gene supplies the remainder. The germline V gene has CDR1 SGHTS and CDR2 YDEGEE. CDR3 length: 12 amino acids. The V end was cut by 0 bases, the J end by 5 bases, with 5 bases between.

This clone showed up many times. The read stops 3 residues short of the end of the CDR3; the missing end is completed from the germline J gene. This chain joins TRBV20-1 and TRBJ1-5, with 8 bases identical to TRBD1. The V segment lost 3 bases and the J segment 2 bases; nucleotides outside the gene matches: 12. The CDR3 extends over 17 amino acids. CDR1 is DFQATT, CDR2 SNEGSKA, per germline (reference sequence). The covered CDR3 bases are TGCAGTGCTAGTTCCCTGACAGGGGAGTGGGGCAATCAGCCC. Its translation is CSASSLTGEWGNQP. The whole CDR3 sequence reads CSASSLTGEWGNQPQHF.

This clone was recorded a few times. The sequence runs out 3 residues before the end of the CDR3; the remainder is reconstructed from the germline J gene. V and J are TRBV2 and TRBJ1-6; perhaps TRBD1 as D (6 bases). The CDR3 sequence is 15 residues long. The germline V gene has CDR1 SNHLY and CDR2 FYNNEI. Trimming shortened V by 1 base and J by 7 bases, and 11 bases separated the two germline ends. CDR3 DNA, as far as it was read: TGTGCCAGCAGTGAAGAACGTCAGGGGAATTCACCC. Its protein product is CASSEERQGNSP. The full CDR3 sequence reads CASSEERQGNSPLHF.

In the case of this clone: The read terminates 3 residues before the CDR3 end, so the remaining end is supplied by the germline J gene. The V call is TRBV7-2, the J call TRBJ2-7; 8 positions match TRBD2. CDR3 size: 14 residues. Germline V CDR1 and CDR2: SGHTA, FQGNSA. V was pared by 3 bases and J by 1 base, with 2 bases of the junction left unmatched. CDR3 bases read: TGTGCCAGCAGCTTGGCTAGCGGGTCCTACGAG. Translation: CASSLASGSYE. The full CDR3 is CASSLASGSYEQYF.

This clone was counted between two and nine times. The read falls 3 residues short of the CDR3 end, and the missing part is taken from the germline J gene. This chain connects TRBV6-2 or TRBV6-3 to TRBJ1-6; no reliable D call. V shed 0 bases and J shed 8 bases, with 14 bases lying between them. The CDR3 consists of 16 residues. Germline V gene lookup returns CDR1 MNHEY and CDR2 SVGEGT. This CDR3 reads CASSYSGQAGYSPLHF. The CDR3 DNA, read in part, is TGTGCCAGCAGTTACTCGGGCCAAGCGGGGTATTCACCC.

This clone was counted a few times. The read is 3 residues too short to cover the CDR3 end, so that end is filled in from the germline J gene. The chain links TRBV30 to TRBJ2-5, with 8 bases aligning to TRBD1. The junction had 12 bases not matched to a gene; V was cut back by 2 bases and J by 4 bases. Germline loops: CDR1 GTSNPN, CDR2 SVGIG (reference sequence). The CDR3 is 16 amino acids. CDR3 in amino acids: CAWSPFRSGGLETQYF. The covered CDR3 bases are TGTGCCTGGAGTCCGTTCCGATCAGGGGGCCTAGAGACC.

This clone has ten or more counts. The CDR3 extends 3 residues past the end of the read, so its final part is completed from the germline J gene. The chain links TRBV5-6 to TRBJ2-5; no definite D call. The germline V gene has CDR1 SGHDT and CDR2 YYEEEE. V was trimmed by 4 bases and J by 3 bases, leaving 4 bases between them. The length of the CDR3 is 11 residues. Incomplete CDR3 DNA: TGTGCCAGCAGCCACAAAGAGACC. It codes for CASSHKET. In full, the CDR3 is CASSHKETQYF.

This clone was counted a few times. The sequenced fragment ends 3 residues before the CDR3 boundary, so the rest is inferred from the germline J gene. The J gene is TRBJ2-7, the V gene TRBV6-1, with 10 bases identical to TRBD2. J lost 2 bases, V lost 2 bases, and 0 bases had no gene match. Germline assignment: CDR1 MNHNS and CDR2 SASEGT. There are 14 residues in the CDR3. The part of the CDR3 DNA that was read is TGTGCCAGCAGTGAACTAGCGGGGGCCTACGAG. Its protein is CASSELAGAYE. The complete CDR3 protein is CASSELAGAYEQYF.

This clone was seen a handful of times. The observed sequence ends 3 residues before the CDR3 terminus, with the missing tail filled in from the germline J gene. The chain has TRBV2 and TRBJ1-4; D possibly corresponds to TRBD1 (5 bases). V shed 9 bases and J shed 2 bases, with 13 bases lying between them. There are 14 residues in the CDR3. Germline CDR1 and CDR2: SNHLY and FYNNEI. The CDR3 region is CARRRGVTNEKLFF. CDR3 bases read: TGTGCCAGAAGACGGGGGGTGACTAATGAAAAA.

To note about this clone: At one end, the junction sequence differs from germline, possibly due to a read error. The read ends 3 residues shy of where the CDR3 ends; the end is completed using the germline J gene. V is TRBV7-6 and J is TRBJ2-1; D tentatively fits TRBD1 or TRBD2 (5 bases each). Germline V gene lookup returns CDR1 SGHVS and CDR2 FNYEAQ. CDR3 length equals 14 residues. The CDR3 DNA, read in part, is TGTGCCAGCAGCCCCGAGGGGTCCTTCAATGAG. Translation gives CASSPEGSFNE. The entire CDR3 protein reads CASSPEGSFNEQFF.

With respect to this clone: The read ends 3 residues shy of where the CDR3 ends; the end is completed using the germline J gene. The chain uses TRBV20-1 and TRBJ2-7; no clear D gene. Trimming left V 6 bases short and J 0 bases short, with 15 bases between. From germline, CDR1 is DFQATT and CDR2 SNEGSKA (reference sequence). The CDR3 is 14 residues long. The sequenced part of the CDR3 DNA is TGCAGTGCCCTTGACACCCTTAGCTCCTACGAG. It encodes CSALDTLSSYE. The full CDR3 protein reads CSALDTLSSYEQYF.

The sample holds many counts of this clone. Read data end 3 residues before the CDR3 end; the end is taken from the germline J gene. This sequence joins TRBV5-1 and TRBJ2-7; a weak D match, TRBD2 (6 bases). Germline V gene data show CDR1 as SGHRS and CDR2 as YFSETQ. With 0 bases removed from V and 3 bases from J, the gap between germline ends came to 16 bases. CDR3 size: 16 residues. CDR3 bases read: TGCGCCAGCAGCTTGGGGGCTCGCGGGGAAATCTACGAG. It yields the protein CASSLGARGEIYE. The whole CDR3 protein reads CASSLGARGEIYEQYF. The variable domain in full, completed from reference TRBV5-1 and TRBJ2-7, reads KAGVTQTPRYLIKTRGQQVTLSCSPISGHRSVSWYQQTPGQGLQFLFEYFSETQRNKGNFPGRFSGRQFSNSRSEMNVSTLELGDSALYLCASSLGARGEIYEQYFGPGTRLTVT.

This clone was counted only a few times. The read halts 3 residues ahead of the CDR3 end, with the missing end drawn from the germline J gene. V usage is TRBV19 and J usage is TRBJ1-5, with a tentative D call TRBD1 (6 bases). The germline V gene has CDR1 LNHDA and CDR2 SQIVND (reference sequence). This CDR3 contains 15 residues. The V and J ends lost 6 bases and 5 bases respectively, with 17 bases between them. The CDR3 spells CASRNPTGQHQPQHF. The CDR3 DNA, read in part, is TGTGCCAGTAGGAACCCTACTGGACAGCATCAGCCC.

This clone was counted at least ten times. The CDR3 end lies 3 residues beyond the end of the read and is filled in from the germline J gene. This sequence joins TRBV7-2 and TRBJ1-4; 7 positions agree with TRBD1. The germline CDR1 and CDR2 sequences are SGHTA and FQGNSA. This CDR3 has 14 amino acids. V lost 10 bases, J lost 5 bases, and 10 bases stayed unmatched. The covered CDR3 bases are TGTGCCACAAGCCCGGGACAGCTAAATGAAAAA. As protein: CATSPGQLNEK. In full, the CDR3 reads CATSPGQLNEKLFF.

This clone was seen repeatedly, ten times or more. The CDR3 goes on 3 residues after the read ends, and that part is filled in from the germline J gene. This chain links TRBV30 with TRBJ1-1; maybe TRBD1 (5 bases). Trimming left V 0 bases short and J 5 bases short, with 28 bases between. Germline CDR1 is GTSNPN and CDR2 is SVGIG (reference sequence). The CDR3 length is 19 residues. CDR3 DNA, as far as it was read: TGTGCCTGGAGTGTACGCGCTTTAGGGGTTAGAGGTTTCGGGACTGAA. It codes for CAWSVRALGVRGFGTE. The whole CDR3 is CAWSVRALGVRGFGTEAFF.

Turning to this clone: The CDR3 end is not reached by the read, which stops 3 residues before it; the germline J gene fills it in. V usage is TRBV7-8 and J usage is TRBJ2-3; the D gene is possibly TRBD2 (6 bases). The CDR3 runs 16 residues. With 6 bases removed from V and 0 bases from J, the gap between germline ends came to 16 bases. Germline loops: CDR1 SGHVS, CDR2 FQNEAQ. CDR3 in amino acids: CASSRQRGISTDTQYF. Partial CDR3 DNA: TGTGCCAGCAGTCGACAACGGGGGATTAGCACAGATACG.

This clone was counted many times. The sequenced fragment ends 3 residues before the CDR3 boundary, so the rest is inferred from the germline J gene. The chain joins TRBV30 to TRBJ1-2; D unresolved. Germline values: CDR1 GTSNPN, CDR2 SVGIG (reference sequence). Trimming stripped 0 bases from V and 1 base from J, with 6 bases between. The CDR3 runs to 13 residues. The DNA read from the CDR3 is TGTGCCTGGAGTGTGTCTTTTAACTATGGC. Protein product: CAWSVSFNYG. The full-length CDR3 reads as CAWSVSFNYGYTF.

This clone turned up a few times. The CDR3 end is not reached by the read, which stops 3 residues before it; the germline J gene fills it in. V is TRBV19 and J is TRBJ2-1; 9 bases fit TRBD1. J gave up 5 bases and V 6 bases, and 5 bases lay outside the gene matches. The CDR3 consists of 14 residues. Germline V lookup: CDR1 LNHDA, CDR2 SQIVND (reference sequence). CDR3 region: CASRRDRDHNEQFF. The sequenced CDR3 bases are TGTGCCAGTAGGCGGGACAGGGACCACAATGAG. The full variable domain, its missing parts supplied by reference TRBV19 and TRBJ2-1, is DGGITQSPKYLFRKEGQNVTLSCEQNLNHDAMYWYRQDPGQGLRLIYYSQIVNDFQKGDIAEGYSVSREKKESFPLTVTSAQKNPTAFYLCASRRDRDHNEQFFGPGTRLTVL.